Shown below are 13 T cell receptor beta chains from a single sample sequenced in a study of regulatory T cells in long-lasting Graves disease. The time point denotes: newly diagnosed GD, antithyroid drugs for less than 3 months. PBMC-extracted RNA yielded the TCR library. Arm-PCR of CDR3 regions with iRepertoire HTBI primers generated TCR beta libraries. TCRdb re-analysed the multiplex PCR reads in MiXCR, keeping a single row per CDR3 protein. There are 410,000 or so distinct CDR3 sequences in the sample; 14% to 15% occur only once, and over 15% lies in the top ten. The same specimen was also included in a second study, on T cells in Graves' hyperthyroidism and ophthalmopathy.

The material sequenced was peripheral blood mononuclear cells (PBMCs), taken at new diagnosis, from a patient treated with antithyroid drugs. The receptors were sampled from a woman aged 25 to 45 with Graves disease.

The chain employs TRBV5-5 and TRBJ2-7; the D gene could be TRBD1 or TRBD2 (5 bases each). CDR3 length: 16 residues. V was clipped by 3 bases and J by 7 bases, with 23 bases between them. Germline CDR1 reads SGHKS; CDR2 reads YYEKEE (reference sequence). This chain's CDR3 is CASSYNPSGAVWEQYF. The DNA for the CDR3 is TGTGCCAGCAGCTACAACCCGTCCGGGGCGGTTTGGGAGCAGTACTTC.

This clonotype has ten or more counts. CDR3 in amino acids: CASSQAYWDHRTDTQYF. CDR3 nucleotide sequence: TGTGCCAGCAGCCAAGCTTATTGGGACCACCGGACTGATACGCAGTATTTT. The chain is built from TRBV3-1 and TRBJ2-3; possibly TRBD1 or TRBD2 for D (5 bases each). The CDR3 runs 17 residues. CDR1 is LGHDT and CDR2 is YNNKEL in the germline V gene (reference sequence). V lost 1 base and J lost 6, with 20 bases in between.

This CDR3 reads CASSERTGTDYGYTF. The CDR3 bases are TGTGCCAGCAGTGAAAGGACAGGTACGGACTATGGCTACACCTTC. The chain carries TRBV25-1 and TRBJ1-2; TRBD1 matches 7 bases. CDR3 length: 15 residues. Germline loops: CDR1 MGHDK, CDR2 SYGVNS. Unmatched junction bases numbered 6, after V lost 2 bases and J lost 3 bases.

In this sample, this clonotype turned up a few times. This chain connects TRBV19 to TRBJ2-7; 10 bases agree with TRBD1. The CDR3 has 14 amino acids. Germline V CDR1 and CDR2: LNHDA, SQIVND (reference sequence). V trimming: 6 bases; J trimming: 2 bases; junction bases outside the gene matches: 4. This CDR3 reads CASSGTGAPYEQYF. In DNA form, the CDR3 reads TGTGCCAGTAGCGGGACAGGGGCACCCTACGAGCAGTACTTC.

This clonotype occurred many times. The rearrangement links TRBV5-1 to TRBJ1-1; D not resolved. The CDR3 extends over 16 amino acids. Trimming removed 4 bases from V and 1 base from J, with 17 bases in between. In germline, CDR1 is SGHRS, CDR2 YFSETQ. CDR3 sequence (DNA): TGCGCCAGCAGCCGGATGGAGGCGGCGAGGAACACTGAAGCTTTCTTT. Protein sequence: CASSRMEAARNTEAFF.

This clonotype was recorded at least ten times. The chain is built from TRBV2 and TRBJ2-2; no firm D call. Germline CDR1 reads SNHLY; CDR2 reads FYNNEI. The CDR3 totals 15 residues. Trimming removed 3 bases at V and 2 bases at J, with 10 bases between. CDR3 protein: CASSDRTVNTGELFF. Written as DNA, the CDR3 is TGTGCCAGCAGTGACCGGACCGTAAACACCGGGGAGCTGTTTTTT.

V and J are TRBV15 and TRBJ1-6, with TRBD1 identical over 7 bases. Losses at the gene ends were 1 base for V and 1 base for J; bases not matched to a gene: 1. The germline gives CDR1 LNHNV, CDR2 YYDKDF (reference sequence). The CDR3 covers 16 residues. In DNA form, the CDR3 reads TGTGCCACCAGCAGAGGACAGGGTTCCTATAATTCACCCCTCCACTTT. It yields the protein CATSRGQGSYNSPLHF.

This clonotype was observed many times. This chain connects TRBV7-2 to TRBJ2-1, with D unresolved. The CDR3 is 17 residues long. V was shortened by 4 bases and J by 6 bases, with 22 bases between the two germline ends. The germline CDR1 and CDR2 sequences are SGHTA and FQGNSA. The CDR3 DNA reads TGTGCCAGCAGCTCCTCCCCCTTTAGAGCGCGTGGCAATGAGCAGTTCTTC. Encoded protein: CASSSSPFRARGNEQFF.

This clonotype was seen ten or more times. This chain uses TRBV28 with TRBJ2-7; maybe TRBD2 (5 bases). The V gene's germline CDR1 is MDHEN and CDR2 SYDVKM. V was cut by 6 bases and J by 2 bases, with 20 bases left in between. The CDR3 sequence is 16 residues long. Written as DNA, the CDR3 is TGTGCCAGCAGCTACGACGGGCCTACGGGAACCTACGAGCAGTACTTC. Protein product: CASSYDGPTGTYEQYF.

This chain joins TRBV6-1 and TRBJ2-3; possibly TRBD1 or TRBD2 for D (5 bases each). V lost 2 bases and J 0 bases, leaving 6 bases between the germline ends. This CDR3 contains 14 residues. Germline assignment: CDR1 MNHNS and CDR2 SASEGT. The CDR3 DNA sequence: TGTGCCAGCAGTGAAAGGGACAGCACAGATACGCAGTATTTT. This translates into CASSERDSTDTQYF.

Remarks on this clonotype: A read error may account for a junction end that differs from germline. Here the CDR3 reads CASSFMGLAGDERYF. In nucleotides, the CDR3 is TGTGCCAGCAGCTTTATGGGACTAGCGGGAGACGAGCGGTACTTC. The genes are TRBV7-6 and TRBJ2-7; 14 nucleotides match TRBD2. Germline CDR1 reads SGHVS; CDR2 reads FNYEAQ. The CDR3 loop spans 15 amino acids.

Written as DNA, the CDR3 is TGTGCCAGTAGTATACAGGGCACGTATAGCAATCAGCCCCAGCATTTT. This translates into CASSIQGTYSNQPQHF. V is TRBV19 and J is TRBJ1-5, with a possible D match to TRBD1 (5 bases). Trimming left V 2 bases short and J 0 bases short, with 11 bases between. CDR1 and CDR2 from the germline V gene are LNHDA and SQIVND (reference sequence). This CDR3 is built from 16 residues.

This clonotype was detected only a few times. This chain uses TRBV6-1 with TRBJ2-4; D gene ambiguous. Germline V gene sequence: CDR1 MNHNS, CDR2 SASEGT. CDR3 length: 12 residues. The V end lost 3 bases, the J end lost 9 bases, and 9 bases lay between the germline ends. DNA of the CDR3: TGTGCCAGCAGTGAGCTGTTTGGCATTCAGTACTTC. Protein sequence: CASSELFGIQYF.